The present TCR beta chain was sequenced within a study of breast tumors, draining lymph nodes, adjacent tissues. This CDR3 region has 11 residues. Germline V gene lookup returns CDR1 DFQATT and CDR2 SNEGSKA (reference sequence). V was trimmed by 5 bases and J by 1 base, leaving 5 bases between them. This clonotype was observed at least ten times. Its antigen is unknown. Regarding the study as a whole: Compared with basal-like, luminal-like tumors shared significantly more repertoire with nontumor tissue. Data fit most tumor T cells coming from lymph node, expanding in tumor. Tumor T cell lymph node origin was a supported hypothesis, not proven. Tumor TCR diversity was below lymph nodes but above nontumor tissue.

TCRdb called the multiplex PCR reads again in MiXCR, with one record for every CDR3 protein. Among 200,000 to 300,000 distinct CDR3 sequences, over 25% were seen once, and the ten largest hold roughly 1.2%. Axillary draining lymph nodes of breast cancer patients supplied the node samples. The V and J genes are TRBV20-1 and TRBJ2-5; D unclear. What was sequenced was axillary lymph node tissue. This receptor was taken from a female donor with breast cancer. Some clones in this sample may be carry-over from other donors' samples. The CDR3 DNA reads TGCAGTGCTGTGGGCCAAGAGACCCAGTACTTC. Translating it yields CSAVGQETQYF.